This record looks at one T cell receptor beta chain sequence and its context. Its target is unknown. This record comes from a study of regulatory and conventional T cells in RAG deficiency. Blood CD4+ CD25-high CD127-low regulatory T cells supplied the genomic DNA template. TCRdb's copy holds only in-frame clones and misses some; the assay was immunoSEQ multiplex PCR. The data show some 19,000 clones, with about 87% seen just once and 1.4% held by the top ten. Points from the study as a whole: Omenn patients showed >85% Treg-Tconv overlap and shorter CDR3 lengths. Omenn CD25-high CD127-low cells may be activated cells, not true Tregs.

The same sample was also studied in work on regulatory T cells. That paper adds: The PCR used 52 TRBV and 13 TRBJ primers.

The TCR was taken from a human donor in good health. Sequenced input: Tregs sorted from blood.

The CDR3 spells CASSERRRTSGANVLTF. The CDR3, as DNA: TGTGCCAGCAGTGAACGGCGCAGGACCTCTGGGGCCAACGTCCTGACTTTC. This rearrangement joins TRBV2 to TRBJ2-6; D is uncertain. Germline values: CDR1 SNHLY, CDR2 FYNNEI. Trimming cost V 2 bases and J 0 bases, with 11 bases left between them. This CDR3 has 17 amino acids.